This T cell receptor beta chain was sequenced during a study of blood T cell repertoires in COVID-19. Turning to the study itself: The United States, Italy and Spain were the sources of the acute and convalescent COVID-19 samples. PBMCs, B-cell-depleted T cells, or T cells were the source of the cDNA or gDNA that made up the material.

Original data processing: Estimation of nucleated cell counts relied on the amplification of reference gene primers. Assay used: immunoSEQ multiplex PCR; TCRdb lists only in-frame clones, some missing. V and J calls and clone size are copied from that table; D and trimming were computed from the DNA. The sample records 170,000 or so clones, around 83% being singletons. Sequenced sample: peripheral blood. The origin of this receptor is a woman aged 70-85 years with COVID-19, enrolled during active disease.

CDR3 sequence reads: CASSPMPGGAGANVLTF. The CDR3 bases are TGTGCCAGCAGCCCGATGCCCGGTGGAGCTGGGGCCAACGTCCTGACTTTC. The chain joins TRBV5-4 to TRBJ2-6; D remains ambiguous. V lost 4 bases and J lost 2, with 16 bases in between. Germline CDR1 is SGHNT and CDR2 is YYREEE (reference sequence). This CDR3 is built from 17 residues.